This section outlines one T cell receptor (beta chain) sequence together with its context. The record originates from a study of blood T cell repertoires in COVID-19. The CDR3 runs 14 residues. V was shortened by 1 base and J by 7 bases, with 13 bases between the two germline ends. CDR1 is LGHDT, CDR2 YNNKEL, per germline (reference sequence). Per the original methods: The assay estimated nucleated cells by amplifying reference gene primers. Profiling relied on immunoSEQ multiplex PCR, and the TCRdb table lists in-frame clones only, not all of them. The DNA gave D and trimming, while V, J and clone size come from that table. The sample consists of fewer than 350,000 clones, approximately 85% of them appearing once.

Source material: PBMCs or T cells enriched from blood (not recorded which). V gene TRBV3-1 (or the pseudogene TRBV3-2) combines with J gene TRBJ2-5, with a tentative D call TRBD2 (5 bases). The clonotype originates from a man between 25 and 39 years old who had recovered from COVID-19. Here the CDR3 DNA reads TGTGCCAGCAGCCAAGGGGCTAGCTTGGGGACCCAGTACTTC. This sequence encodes CASSQGASLGTQYF.